The next 14 T cell receptor beta chains were all read from a single sample in a study of shared clonotypes between healthy human individuals (dated by TCRdb to 2018 to 2021). Library construction relied on the immunoSEQ multiplex PCR assay. Imported from immuneACCESS, the table was reduced by TCRdb to in-frame sequences with V and J called. These copies leave out some clones; in studies compared against another copy, an unresolved V gene accounts for under half, and the cause of the remainder is not known. Here the sample has millions of clones; 90% to 95% occur a single time. The ten largest clones represent more than 1.5% of the sample. CD8 naive samples were obtained by positive selection for CCR7 among CD45RO-negative cells, yielding a CD45RA+CCR7+ population from which TemRA cells were excluded. Sequencing was carried out using naive CD8+ T cells from PBMCs. Taken with the paper, the label for cell subset or site translates to: CD45RA+CCR7+. These receptors were obtained from a man younger than 35 in good health. Some clones in this sample may be carry-over from other donors' samples.

The rearrangement joins TRBV7-9 to TRBJ2-7; D is unclear. V was shortened by 5 bases and J by 3 bases, with 20 bases between the two germline ends. Per the germline V gene, CDR1 is SEHNR and CDR2 is FQNEAQ (reference sequence). This CDR3 contains 16 residues. The CDR3 nucleotides read TGTGCCAGCAGCCCAACAACCGGTATACAGATCTACGAGCAGTACTTC. It translates to CASSPTTGIQIYEQYF.

On this clone itself: Different DNA sequences within this sample yield the same CDR3. The genes are TRBV7-9 and TRBJ2-5, with D tentatively TRBD1 (6 bases). The CDR3 is 13 amino acids. CDR1 is SEHNR, CDR2 FQNEAQ, per germline (reference sequence). V was pared by 5 bases and J by 5 bases, with 12 bases between. In DNA form, the CDR3 reads TGTGCCAGCAGCCCAGGGGTAGGGGAGACCCAGTACTTC. Its protein is CASSPGVGETQYF.

V usage is TRBV14 and J usage is TRBJ1-2, with D possibly being TRBD1 (6 bases). The CDR3 sequence is 13 residues long. Trimming shortened V by 5 bases and J by 4 bases, and 11 bases separated the two germline ends. CDR1 SGHDN and CDR2 FVKESK come from the germline V gene. DNA for the CDR3: TGTGCCAGCAGCACGACAGGCACCTATGGCTACACCTTC. It specifies CASSTTGTYGYTF.

The rearrangement uses TRBV27 and TRBJ2-1; 7 bases align to TRBD1. Germline trimming cut 2 bases from V and 1 base from J; bases unmatched to any gene: 2. The CDR3 is made up of 15 amino acids. The V gene's germline CDR1 is MNHEY and CDR2 SMNVEV (reference sequence). In nucleotides, the CDR3 is TGTGCCAGCAGTTTAGCCAGGGGGTCCTACAATGAGCAGTTCTTC. This gives the protein CASSLARGSYNEQFF.

The chain uses TRBV30 and TRBJ2-6; possibly TRBD1 for D (6 bases). Germline V gene lookup returns CDR1 GTSNPN and CDR2 SVGIG (reference sequence). CDR3 length: 18 amino acids. V was pared by 3 bases and J by 8 bases, with 26 bases between. For the CDR3, the DNA is TGTGCCTGGAGACCTAGATACACAGGGAAAACCCCTACCAACGTCCTGACTTTC. Residues: CAWRPRYTGKTPTNVLTF.

The V call is TRBV7-9, the J call TRBJ1-4; 7 bases align to TRBD1. V shed 5 bases and J 0 bases; nucleotides not matched to a gene: 9. The CDR3 is made up of 17 amino acids. Germline V gene lookup returns CDR1 SEHNR and CDR2 FQNEAQ (reference sequence). The CDR3 DNA reads TGTGCCAGCAGCCAGCGACAGGGCGTCCCAACTAATGAAAAACTGTTTTTT. Its protein product is CASSQRQGVPTNEKLFF.

This clone has just one count. The chain carries TRBV10-2 and TRBJ2-7; D is ambiguous. There are 14 residues in the CDR3. The V gene's germline CDR1 is WSHSY and CDR2 SAAADI. The V end lost 6 bases, the J end lost 4 bases, and 16 bases lay between the germline ends. The CDR3 sequence: CASSGQVGIYEQYF. The DNA for the CDR3 is TGCGCCAGCAGCGGGCAGGTGGGAATTTACGAGCAGTACTTC.

V is TRBV2 and J is TRBJ2-7, with TRBD2 matching over 9 bases. Germline V gene sequence: CDR1 SNHLY, CDR2 FYNNEI. The J segment lost 4 bases and the V segment lost 7 bases, leaving 14 bases of the junction unmatched. The CDR3 is 16 residues long. The CDR3: CASTGSGSRAWYEQYF. The CDR3, as DNA: TGTGCCAGCACTGGTAGCGGGAGTAGGGCTTGGTACGAGCAGTACTTC.

The CDR3 spells CASSETFRLEAFF. CDR3 DNA: TGTGCCAGCAGTGAAACTTTTCGCCTTGAAGCTTTCTTT. This chain links TRBV2 with TRBJ1-1, with D unclear. V was clipped by 2 bases and J by 7 bases, with 11 bases between them. Looked up from germline, CDR1 is SNHLY and CDR2 is FYNNEI. The CDR3 is made up of 13 amino acids. Drawing the rest from reference TRBV2 and TRBJ1-1, the complete variable domain is EPEVTQTPSHQVTQMGQEVILRCVPISNHLYFYWYRQILGQKVEFLVSFYNNEISEKSEIFDDQFSVERPDGSNFTLKIRSTKLEDSAMYFCASSETFRLEAFFGQGTRLTVV.

Notes on this clone: Other DNA sequences in this specimen translate into the identical CDR3. V gene TRBV27 combines with J gene TRBJ2-7, with TRBD2 as a possible D gene (6 bases). This CDR3 is built from 14 residues. V dropped 3 bases and J dropped 2 bases, with 11 bases sitting between them. Germline lookup yields CDR1 MNHEY and CDR2 SMNVEV (reference sequence). The CDR3 region has the DNA TGTGCCAGCAGTTTGGGGGGAGCTGCCTACGAGCAGTACTTC. Encoded protein: CASSLGGAAYEQYF.

The chain links TRBV4-3 to TRBJ1-4; TRBD1 matches at 7 bases. The germline gives CDR1 LGHNA, CDR2 YSLEER. The trim removed 3 bases at V and 5 bases at J, leaving 6 bases unmatched. This CDR3 region has 15 residues. Here the CDR3 reads CASSQTGTDNEKLFF. The CDR3 nucleotides read TGCGCCAGCAGCCAGACCGGGACAGACAATGAAAAACTGTTTTTT.

The chain has TRBV27 and TRBJ2-5; 9 bases map to TRBD2. J lost 5 bases, V lost 5 bases, and 12 bases had no gene match. Germline V CDR1 and CDR2: MNHEY, SMNVEV (reference sequence). This CDR3 has 16 residues. The CDR3 loop is CASSTAGGPLYETQYF. CDR3 DNA sequence: TGTGCCAGCAGTACTGCGGGAGGGCCTTTATATGAGACCCAGTACTTC.

The chain carries TRBV15 and TRBJ2-5; 7 bases are shared with TRBD1. J was trimmed by 5 bases and V by 4 bases; bases with no gene match: 7. The CDR3 spans 14 residues. Per the germline V gene, CDR1 is LNHNV and CDR2 is YYDKDF (reference sequence). CDR3 coding DNA: TGTGCCACCAGCATCCGACAGGGTCAGGAGACCCAGTACTTC. It translates to CATSIRQGQETQYF.

The gene calls are TRBV4-1 and TRBJ2-1, with D perhaps TRBD2 (5 bases). The CDR3 sequence is 15 residues long. Trimming removed 0 bases at V and 3 bases at J, with 9 bases between. Germline V CDR1 and CDR2: MGHRA, YSYEKL. Written as DNA, the CDR3 is TGCGCCAGCAGCCAAGATCCGGGAAACTACAATGAGCAGTTCTTC. Its translation is CASSQDPGNYNEQFF.